Here is one TCR beta chain with its context. What it recognizes is unknown. Per the germline V gene, CDR1 is MNHEY and CDR2 is SMNVEV (reference sequence). The CDR3 is 17 amino acids. The libraries of TRB cDNA were constructed through 5' RACE using UMI labels. No DNA is given; TCRdb re-called the 5' RACE reads and lists each CDR3 protein once. Its table lists approximately 74,000 distinct CDR3 sequences. Naive CD8+ T cells had a CD45RO-CCR7+CD27+CD95- phenotype. This entry comes from a study of CXCR3-negative and CXCR3-positive naive CD8 T cells. Study-wide results and caveats: CXCR3 levels fell partly with cryopreservation; most assays relied on fresh PBMCs.

Sequencing was carried out using naive CXCR3- CD8+ T cells from blood. The subset: CD45RO-CCR7+CD27+CD95- naive CD8+ T cells lacking CXCR3 (TNR3-). The chain joins TRBV27 to TRBJ2-3; TCRdb calls TRBD2, which cannot be checked without DNA. The receptor was isolated from a human donor in good health. Some clones in this sample may be carry-over from other donors' samples. Here the CDR3 reads CASTPLLASGVTDTQYF.